Listed below are T cell receptor beta chains from one sample, sequenced in a study of T cells in Graves' hyperthyroidism and ophthalmopathy. Each CDR3 protein gets one entry after TCRdb re-called the multiplex PCR reads with MiXCR. The table has under 450,000 distinct CDR3 sequences, 15% to 19% seen once. Sequencing was performed on blood. All receptors come from a woman under 30 with Graves' hyperthyroidism. Each CDR3 is given with its conserved first and last residue. The D gene is left open where the match is weak. The size of a clone is reported for some rows only, either as once, few or many, or as a class for expanded clones.

d_call	clone_size	v_call	j_call	cdr3_nt	cdr3_aa
TRBD2	many	TRBV28	TRBJ2-5	TGTGCCAGCACCTTACATAGCGGGGGCCTACAAGAGACCCAGTACTTC	CASTLHSGGLQETQYF
-	-	TRBV30	TRBJ1-2	TGTGCCTGGAGTGTTCAGGGGACTAACTATGGCTACACCTTC	CAWSVQGTNYGYTF
TRBD2	many	TRBV27	TRBJ2-7	TGTGCCAGCAGCCCGCGGGGGGGCGGGGGCTCCTACGAGCAGTACTTC	CASSPRGGGGSYEQYF
-	-	TRBV19	TRBJ1-5	TGTGCCAGTAGTTGGGCCCTCGACAATCAGCCCCAGCATTTT	CASSWALDNQPQHF
TRBD2	once	TRBV5-1	TRBJ2-7	TGCGCCAGCAGCTCCTTAAAAAGACTAGCGGCCTACGAGCAGTACTTC	CASSSLKRLAAYEQYF
TRBD1	many	TRBV5-4	TRBJ1-4	TGTGCCAGCAGCGAGGACAGGGCGGGAACTAATGAAAAACTGTTTTTT	CASSEDRAGTNEKLFF
TRBD1	-	TRBV12-3/TRBV12-4	TRBJ1-1	TGTGCCAGCAGAAGAGGACAGGGTTGGTTCAGTGAAGCTTTCTTT	CASRRGQGWFSEAFF
-	many	TRBV11-1	TRBJ1-3	TGTGCCAGCAGCTCTCCCGTCGGGGGTACTGGAAACACCATATATTTT	CASSSPVGGTGNTIYF
TRBD1	-	TRBV7-9	TRBJ1-1	TGTGCCAGCAGTTTCTGGGACAGGGAAAATAGTATCTCTGAAGCTTTCTTT	CASSFWDRENSISEAFF
-	-	TRBV12-3/TRBV12-4	TRBJ2-7	TGTGCCAGCAGTTTGAGCGGGCCAACCTACGAGCAGTACTTC	CASSLSGPTYEQYF
-	many	TRBV11-3	TRBJ2-1	TGTGCCAGCAGCTTCGGACATTACAATGAGCAGTTCTTC	CASSFGHYNEQFF
TRBD2	-	TRBV7-9	TRBJ2-7	TGTGCCAGCAGCTCTAGCGGGGGGCCAATCTACGAGCAGTACTTC	CASSSSGGPIYEQYF
TRBD2	few	TRBV9	TRBJ2-7	TGTGCCAGCAGCGTAGGCTTCGGGGGGGACTCCGATGGGGAGCAGTACTTC	CASSVGFGGDSDGEQYF
-	many	TRBV6-1	TRBJ2-1	TGTGCCAGCAGTGAACGAGCGTACAATGAGCAGTTCTTC	CASSERAYNEQFF
-	-	TRBV20-1	TRBJ1-5	TGCAGTGCTAAGAGGCTAGGTCAGCCCCAGCATTTT	CSAKRLGQPQHF
-	once	TRBV3-1	TRBJ2-1	TGTGCCACCATTGGGACAGCGGGAGCTTCCTACAATGAGCAGTTCTTC	CATIGTAGASYNEQFF
-	few	TRBV12-3/TRBV12-4	TRBJ2-7	TGTGCCAGCAGCCCAGGGCACGGAGGTTCCGAGCAGTACTTC	CASSPGHGGSEQYF
-	many	TRBV20-1	TRBJ2-7	TGCAGTGCCTCGGGACGGGGTTTTTACGAGCAGTACTTC	CSASGRGFYEQYF
-	many	TRBV6-1	TRBJ2-1	TGTGCCAGTCCACCACCCTCCTACAATGAGCAGTTCTTC	CASPPPSYNEQFF
-	once	TRBV19	TRBJ2-1	TGTGCCAGTAGCGCTAGTTCCGGCCCCTGCAATGAGCAGTTCTTC	CASSASSGPCNEQFF
-	many	TRBV9	TRBJ2-3	TGTGCCAGCAGCGTAGAGCAGGGAACAGCAGATACGCAGTATTTT	CASSVEQGTADTQYF
TRBD1	-	TRBV12-3/TRBV12-4	TRBJ1-6	TGTGCCAGCAGTACCTCGACAGGGGGAGGTCAATCACCCCTCCACTTT	CASSTSTGGGQSPLHF
-	many	TRBV6-1	TRBJ1-4	TGTGCCAGCAGACCCCACGGGGCGACTAATGAAAAACTGTTTTTT	CASRPHGATNEKLFF
-	-	TRBV27	TRBJ1-1	TGTGCCAGCAGTTTTTGGCGAGGGGACACTGAAGCTTTCTTT	CASSFWRGDTEAFF
TRBD2	many	TRBV29-1	TRBJ2-1	TGCAGCGTTGCGCAGCGGGAGAAGCGCGAGCAGTTCTTC	CSVAQREKREQFF
-	-	TRBV19	TRBJ1-5	TGTGCCAGCGCCACGGTAGGGGATGGCGGGCAGCCCCAGCATTTT	CASATVGDGGQPQHF
TRBD2	many	TRBV7-8	TRBJ2-5	TGTGCCAGCAGCTTAATCCTCGGGAGGAAAGAGACCCAGTACTTC	CASSLILGRKETQYF
-	many	TRBV28	TRBJ1-6	TGTGCCAGCAGTTTAAATCCGCCCAGCCGCTATCCCCTCCACTTT	CASSLNPPSRYPLHF
TRBD1	many	TRBV6-1	TRBJ2-1	TGTGCCAGCAGGCCGGGACAGGGCTTACCAAATGAGCAGTTCTTC	CASRPGQGLPNEQFF
TRBD1	many	TRBV30	TRBJ1-2	TGTGCCTGGACCGGGACAGATTATTTCGCGGCTGGCTACACCTTC	CAWTGTDYFAAGYTF
TRBD1	-	TRBV3-1	TRBJ2-3	TGTGCCAGCAGTCGCGGACAGGGGAAATTCACAGATACGCAGTATTTT	CASSRGQGKFTDTQYF
-	-	TRBV19	TRBJ2-5	TGTGCGGTACGGCTGGGCAGGGGCCCTCCGACCCAGTACTTC	CAVRLGRGPPTQYF
TRBD2	few	TRBV18	TRBJ2-7	TGTGCCAGCTCGCCGGGGGGAAGCAGCTCCTACGAGCAGTACTTC	CASSPGGSSSYEQYF
TRBD1	many	TRBV5-1	TRBJ1-5	TGCGCCAGCAGCGACCTCCGACAGGGATCTAAGCCCCAGCATTTT	CASSDLRQGSKPQHF
-	many	TRBV20-1	TRBJ2-3	TGCAGTGCTCGCCTTGGGGGCACAGATACGCAGTATTTT	CSARLGGTDTQYF
-	many	TRBV27	TRBJ2-1	TGTGCCAGCAGTCCGCCGGGGCGGCCCTCCTACAATGAGCAGTTCTTC	CASSPPGRPSYNEQFF
-	few	TRBV4-2	TRBJ2-7	TGTGCCAGCAGCCGAGAGGGGACCCCCAGCCACGAGCAGTACTTC	CASSREGTPSHEQYF
-	many	TRBV6-1	TRBJ2-7	TGTGCCAGCAGTTCTTGGGGGGGACCCACGGGACAGACCTACGAGCAGTACTTC	CASSSWGGPTGQTYEQYF
-	many	TRBV11-2	TRBJ2-4	TGTGCCAGCACCTTCGGCGGGGTCGCAGCCAAAAACATTCAGTACTTC	CASTFGGVAAKNIQYF
-	-	TRBV19	TRBJ2-3	TGTGCCAGTAGTAGCCGGTTGGGCAGTGTAGATACGCAGTATTTT	CASSSRLGSVDTQYF
TRBD1	many	TRBV11-2	TRBJ2-4	TGTGCCAGCAGCTTAGGACAGGGCGGTGACCTAGCCAAAAACATTCAGTACTTC	CASSLGQGGDLAKNIQYF
-	once	TRBV20-1	TRBJ2-3	TGCAGTGCCGAAGGAGGGGGCGCGGATACGCAGTATTTT	CSAEGGGADTQYF
TRBD1	many	TRBV11-2	TRBJ2-1	TGTGCCAGCAGCCAACGACCGGGACAGGGGGCGCGGGAGCAGTTCTTC	CASSQRPGQGAREQFF
-	many	TRBV5-1	TRBJ1-1	TGCGCCAGCAGCTTGGACGGGGGGGCGGAAGCTTTCTTT	CASSLDGGAEAFF
-	few	TRBV4-2	TRBJ2-7	TGTGCCAGCAGCCAAGAAACGGCGGGGGAGCAGTACTTC	CASSQETAGEQYF
-	many	TRBV12-3/TRBV12-4	TRBJ1-2	TGTGCCAGCAGTTTGGGGCATAACTATGGCTACACCTTC	CASSLGHNYGYTF
-	many	TRBV2	TRBJ1-6	TGTGCCATCGTCCCGTCACCCCTCCACTTT	CAIVPSPLHF
TRBD2	many	TRBV27	TRBJ2-1	TGTGCCAGCAGTGAGGGGAGGGCGCAGCAGTTCTTC	CASSEGRAQQFF
TRBD2	many	TRBV5-6	TRBJ2-2	TGTGCCAGCAGCCGGGACTACGGCACCGGGGAGCTGTTTTTT	CASSRDYGTGELFF
TRBD1	many	TRBV5-1	TRBJ2-7	TGCGCCAGCAGCTTGGGGGGACAGGGAGGCCTCTACGAGCAGTACTTC	CASSLGGQGGLYEQYF
TRBD2	few	TRBV6-2/TRBV6-3	TRBJ2-4	TGTGCCAGCAGTTACGCGAGCGGGGGAGGCATTCAGTACTTC	CASSYASGGGIQYF
-	many	TRBV9	TRBJ1-5	TGTGCCAGCAGCGTGTCCCCAACGGACTCCAATCAGCCCCAGCATTTT	CASSVSPTDSNQPQHF
TRBD2	many	TRBV5-1	TRBJ2-2	TGCGCCAGCAGCCTCCTGACTAGCACCAACACCGGGGAGCTGTTTTTT	CASSLLTSTNTGELFF
-	-	TRBV19	TRBJ2-2	TGTGCCAGTAGTGGAGAGGGGGACTGGGGGGAGCTGTTTTTT	CASSGEGDWGELFF
-	many	TRBV20-1	TRBJ1-3	TGCAGTGCTAGCCGACAAGTCTCTGGAAACACCATATATTTT	CSASRQVSGNTIYF
TRBD1	-	TRBV12-3/TRBV12-4	TRBJ1-2	TGTGCCAGCAGTGCCTACCAGGGGGCCGATGGCTACACCTTC	CASSAYQGADGYTF
-	few	TRBV5-1	TRBJ2-4	TGCGCCAGCAGCCGGAATGACGGAAACATCCAGTACTTC	CASSRNDGNIQYF
TRBD2	many	TRBV20-1	TRBJ2-1	TGCAGTGCTGGCGGACTAGCGGGAGGCAATGAGCAGTTCTTC	CSAGGLAGGNEQFF